These 14 T cell receptor beta chains were all obtained from the same sample, sequenced in a study of CD8 T cells in ankylosing spondylitis. Each CDR3 protein gets one entry after TCRdb re-called the 5' RACE reads with MiXCR. Counted here are about 160,000 distinct CDR3 sequences, roughly 18% occurring once; the ten biggest clones make up about 8%. The sequenced material came from blood, either unsorted or a sorted T cell fraction (not recorded which). The receptors originated from a male donor with ankylosing spondylitis or in good health (not recorded which).

In this sample, this clonotype turned up a few times. The rearrangement joins TRBV7-9 to TRBJ1-4; 7 nucleotides align to TRBD1. The J segment lost 4 bases and the V segment lost 0 bases, leaving 8 bases of the junction unmatched. There are 17 residues in the CDR3. Germline lookup yields CDR1 SEHNR and CDR2 FQNEAQ (reference sequence). The DNA for the CDR3 is TGTGCCAGCAGCTTAGCGGCGACAGGGATCCTTAATGAAAAACTGTTTTTT. Amino acids: CASSLAATGILNEKLFF.

This clonotype was found many times. The chain couples TRBV29-1 to TRBJ2-4, with 8 bases identical to TRBD1. V trimming: 2 bases; J trimming: 9 bases; junction bases outside the gene matches: 12. CDR1 is SQVTM, CDR2 ANQGSEA, per germline. This CDR3 is built from 15 residues. CDR3 nucleotide sequence: TGCAGCGTTGAAAGGGCAGGGGGCGTTCTCGGCATTCAGTACTTC. Its translation: CSVERAGGVLGIQYF.

This clonotype has ten or more counts. V and J are TRBV24-1 and TRBJ2-7; tentative D call: TRBD1 (6 bases). Germline loops: CDR1 KGHDR, CDR2 SFDVKD. V dropped 0 bases and J dropped 5 bases, with 7 bases sitting between them. The CDR3 totals 13 residues. CDR3 residues: CATSDLNRDEQYF. In DNA, the CDR3 is TGTGCCACCAGTGATTTGAACAGGGACGAGCAGTACTTC.

This clonotype came up many times. V and J are TRBV2 and TRBJ1-6; D gene ambiguous. V lost 2 bases and J lost 0, with 8 bases in between. The CDR3 loop spans 16 amino acids. Germline assignment: CDR1 SNHLY and CDR2 FYNNEI. Here the CDR3 reads CASSEQSSSYNSPLHF. DNA of the CDR3: TGTGCCAGCAGTGAACAGTCAAGCTCCTATAATTCACCCCTCCACTTT.

The chain recombines TRBV9 with TRBJ2-1, with TRBD2 matching over 7 bases. Germline-derived CDR1 and CDR2 are SGDLS and YYNGEE. CDR3 length: 15 amino acids. Trimming took 3 bases from V and 4 from J; bases not matched to a gene: 7. CDR3 loop: CASSGEGTEYNEQFF. In DNA form, the CDR3 reads TGTGCCAGCAGCGGGGAGGGGACGGAATACAATGAGCAGTTCTTC.

The chain is built from TRBV3-1 and TRBJ2-7; D gene ambiguous. The V end was cut by 1 base, the J end by 0 bases, with 4 bases between. CDR3 size: 13 residues. CDR1 is LGHDT, CDR2 YNNKEL, per germline (reference sequence). The CDR3 DNA is TGTGCCAGCAGCCAAGTGAGCTCCTACGAGCAGTACTTC. Residues: CASSQVSSYEQYF.

The sample holds many counts of this clonotype. The chain links TRBV5-1 to TRBJ1-2, with D uncertain. V lost 3 bases and J lost 5, with 8 bases in between. The CDR3 contains 12 residues. Germline-derived CDR1 and CDR2 are SGHRS and YFSETQ. The CDR3 protein is CASSSDTYGYTF. Written as DNA, the CDR3 is TGCGCCAGCAGCTCTGACACATATGGCTACACCTTC. Full variable domain (rest looked up from reference TRBV5-1 and TRBJ1-2): KAGVTQTPRYLIKTRGQQVTLSCSPISGHRSVSWYQQTPGQGLQFLFEYFSETQRNKGNFPGRFSGRQFSNSRSEMNVSTLELGDSALYLCASSSDTYGYTFGSGTRLTVV.

This clonotype was counted many times. J is TRBJ2-7 and V is TRBV7-8; TRBD2 matches 11 bases. V shed 8 bases, J shed 0 bases, and the junction held 9 bases outside the gene matches. The germline V gene encodes CDR1 SGHVS and CDR2 FQNEAQ. CDR3 size: 16 residues. Here the CDR3 DNA reads TGTGCCAGCGGATCACGACTAGCGGGAAACTCCTACGAGCAGTACTTC. It specifies CASGSRLAGNSYEQYF.

This clonotype was recorded at least ten times. DNA for the CDR3: TGTGCCAGCAGCTCCATACCTAAGAACACTGAAGCTTTCTTT. Residues: CASSSIPKNTEAFF. This sequence joins TRBV3-1 and TRBJ1-1; D remains ambiguous. The CDR3 has 14 amino acids. The germline CDR1 and CDR2 sequences are LGHDT and YNNKEL (reference sequence). V lost 5 bases, J lost 1 base, and 11 bases lay in between.

The chain recombines TRBV7-9 with TRBJ1-4; D ambiguous. With 5 bases removed from V and 7 bases from J, the gap between germline ends came to 23 bases. This CDR3 has 17 amino acids. Germline CDR1 reads SEHNR; CDR2 reads FQNEAQ (reference sequence). The CDR3 DNA follows: TGTGCCAGCAGCCCGGAGTCTCAACGGACCCGAGGTGAAAAACTGTTTTTT. It specifies CASSPESQRTRGEKLFF.

As concerns this clonotype: At one of its ends the junction is not consistent with the germline gene, which may arise from a read error. V is TRBV12-3 or TRBV12-4 and J is TRBJ1-3; TRBD1 is a possible D gene (5 bases). The CDR3 length is 18 residues. This CDR3 is CASCLARGSLRSGNTIYF. The CDR3 nucleotides read TGTGCCAGCTGTTTAGCGAGGGGTAGCCTTCGCTCTGGAAACACCATATATTTT.

V gene TRBV12-3 or TRBV12-4 combines with J gene TRBJ2-7; a weak D match, TRBD2 (6 bases). CDR3 length: 16 residues. Trimming shortened V by 5 bases and J by 0 bases, and 17 bases separated the two germline ends. CDR3 in amino acids: CASSRAGYTSSYEQYF. CDR3 sequence (DNA): TGTGCCAGCAGTCGTGCGGGGTACACGTCCTCCTACGAGCAGTACTTC.

This clonotype was found a few times. The chain combines TRBV6-2 or TRBV6-3 with TRBJ2-3, with TRBD2 matching 8 bases. With V trimmed by 4 bases and J by 0 bases, 12 bases remained unmatched. Germline V gives CDR1 MNHEY, CDR2 SVGEGT. This CDR3 spans 18 amino acids. The CDR3 coding sequence is TGTGCCAGCAGTTCCTCAATAGCGGGATCCCTTAGCACAGATACGCAGTATTTT. This codes for CASSSSIAGSLSTDTQYF.

This clonotype came up many times. The rearrangement joins TRBV4-2 to TRBJ1-1, with TRBD1 identical over 7 bases. V gave up 0 bases and J gave up 6 bases; unmatched junction bases: 1. This CDR3 spans 13 amino acids. Germline values: CDR1 LGHNA, CDR2 YNFKEQ. The CDR3: CASSQETGPEAFF. The CDR3 nucleotides are TGTGCCAGCAGCCAAGAGACAGGGCCTGAAGCTTTCTTT.